Presented here are 30 T cell receptor beta chains from one specimen sequenced in a study of T cells after yellow fever vaccination. One entry per CDR3 protein results from TCRdb running MiXCR on the 5' RACE reads. The sample has fewer than 350,000 distinct CDR3 sequences, 8.7% seen once; the top ten hold approximately 18%. Sequencing was performed on PBMCs, taken on the day of the first yellow fever vaccination. Receptors were obtained from a man between 18 and 29 years old who received the YFV17D yellow fever vaccine.

In this sample, this clonotype turned up many times. This chain's CDR3 is CAISSAGGTEAFF. The CDR3 nucleotides read TGTGCCATCAGTTCTGCAGGTGGAACTGAAGCTTTCTTT. This sequence joins TRBV10-3 and TRBJ1-1; D unresolved. Per germline, CDR1 ENHRY and CDR2 SYGVKD. The ends were cut back, 5 bases at V and 5 bases at J, with 12 bases in the middle. This CDR3 comprises 13 residues.

CDR3 DNA sequence: TGTGCCTGGGCGGCAACGGGGGATGAGCAGTTCTTC. The encoded protein is CAWAATGDEQFF. The chain carries TRBV30 and TRBJ2-1; TRBD2 is a possible D gene (6 bases). The CDR3 runs to 12 residues. V shed 5 bases and J shed 8 bases, with 13 bases lying between them. CDR1 is GTSNPN, CDR2 SVGIG, per germline (reference sequence). The whole variable domain, remainder taken from reference TRBV30 and TRBJ2-1, is SQTIHQWPATLVQPVGSPLSLECTVEGTSNPNLYWYRQAAGRGLQLLFYSVGIGQISSEVPQNLSASRPQDRQFILSSKKLLLSDSGFYLCAWAATGDEQFFGPGTRLTVL.

This clonotype turned up a few times. The chain recombines TRBV7-2 with TRBJ2-5, with TRBD2 identical over 9 bases. The germline V gene encodes CDR1 SGHTA and CDR2 FQGNSA. This CDR3 has 17 residues. The V and J ends lost 1 base and 3 bases, in that order; junction bases with no gene match: 9. CDR3 coding DNA: TGTGCCAGCAGCTTAGGTGGCGGGGGGGCCGACAAAGAGACCCAGTACTTC. It yields the protein CASSLGGGGADKETQYF.

V and J are TRBV20-1 and TRBJ2-5, with TRBD1 matching 9 bases. V was clipped by 5 bases and J by 5 bases; unmatched bases: 9. Germline V gene data show CDR1 as DFQATT and CDR2 as SNEGSKA (reference sequence). This CDR3 comprises 14 residues. In DNA, the CDR3 is TGCAGTGCTCCCGGGACAGGGATGGTGGAGACCCAGTACTTC. Translating it yields CSAPGTGMVETQYF.

The chain couples TRBV7-3 to TRBJ2-2; 7 nucleotides match TRBD1. V lost 0 bases to trimming and J lost 0 bases; unmatched junction nucleotides: 7. The CDR3 has 18 amino acids. Looked up from germline, CDR1 is SGHTA and CDR2 is FQGTGA. CDR3 nucleotide sequence: TGTGCCAGCAGCTTAACAGGGGGCTCTATGGCGAACACCGGGGAGCTGTTTTTT. It yields the protein CASSLTGGSMANTGELFF. Based on the CDR3 plus reference TRBV7-3 and TRBJ2-2, the full variable domain is GAGVSQTPSNKVTEKGKYVELRCDPISGHTALYWYRQSLGQGPEFLIYFQGTGAADDSGLPNDRFFAVRPEGSVSTLKIQRTERGDSAVYLCASSLTGGSMANTGELFFGEGSRLTVL.

The chain couples TRBV20-1 to TRBJ2-3; D is unclear. The CDR3 runs 13 residues. Trimming left V 6 bases short and J 0 bases short, with 10 bases between. The germline V gene encodes CDR1 DFQATT and CDR2 SNEGSKA (reference sequence). The CDR3 protein is CSAPWGSTDTQYF. CDR3 in DNA: TGCAGTGCCCCATGGGGAAGCACAGATACGCAGTATTTT.

This chain uses TRBV12-3 or TRBV12-4 with TRBJ2-5, with 11 bases that match TRBD1. The CDR3 consists of 15 residues. The V gene end was trimmed by 4 bases and the J gene end by 7 bases; junction bases not matched to a gene: 8. The CDR3 is CASSSGQGGPRTQYF. In nucleotides, the CDR3 is TGTGCCAGCAGTTCGGGACAGGGGGGCCCTCGGACCCAGTACTTC.

The rearrangement links TRBV24-1 to TRBJ1-5; no clear D. V gave up 7 bases and J gave up 7 bases, with 10 bases separating them. The CDR3 contains 12 residues. Germline V gene data show CDR1 as KGHDR and CDR2 as SFDVKD. As DNA, the CDR3 is TGTGCCACCAGCAATAGTGGACAGCCCCAGCATTTT. It translates to CATSNSGQPQHF.

This clonotype was found many times. The DNA is left out, because the CDR3 cannot be placed on it with certainty; the CDR3 is given as TCRdb lists it. This chain connects TRBV6-1 to TRBJ1-6. CDR1 and CDR2 from the germline V gene are MNHNS and SASEGT. Inclusive of both ends, the CDR3 amounts to 14 amino acids. This CDR3 reads CAISVPAENSPLHF.

The V and J genes are TRBV7-9 and TRBJ2-7; 11 nucleotides match TRBD1. The CDR3 covers 15 residues. Germline CDR1 and CDR2: SEHNR and FQNEAQ (reference sequence). V was pared by 5 bases and J by 0 bases, with 3 bases of the junction left unmatched. CDR3 loop: CASSPDRGRSYEQYV. Here the CDR3 DNA reads TGTGCCAGCAGCCCGGACAGGGGGCGCTCCTACGAGCAGTACGTC.

The genes are TRBV20-1 and TRBJ1-4; D perhaps matches TRBD1 (5 bases). CDR3 size: 14 residues. V lost 3 bases, J lost 4 bases, and 12 bases lay in between. Germline V gene data show CDR1 as DFQATT and CDR2 as SNEGSKA (reference sequence). CDR3 residues: CSASPGADNEKLFF. The CDR3 nucleotides are TGCAGTGCTAGTCCCGGGGCCGATAATGAAAAACTGTTTTTT.

The CDR3 DNA follows: TGTGCCAGTAGTACAGAGAATTATAGCAATCAGCCCCAGCATTTT. This translates into CASSTENYSNQPQHF. The chain joins TRBV19 to TRBJ1-5; D gene uncertain. The V end was cut by 4 bases, the J end by 0 bases, with 10 bases between. CDR1 is LNHDA, CDR2 SQIVND, per germline (reference sequence). The CDR3 loop spans 15 amino acids. The complete variable domain, with remaining parts taken from reference TRBV19 and TRBJ1-5, reads DGGITQSPKYLFRKEGQNVTLSCEQNLNHDAMYWYRQDPGQGLRLIYYSQIVNDFQKGDIAEGYSVSREKKESFPLTVTSAQKNPTAFYLCASSTENYSNQPQHFGDGTRLSIL.

The chain recombines TRBV11-2 with TRBJ2-5; 10 bases line up with TRBD1. This CDR3 is 16 amino acids long. Germline CDR1 is SGHAT and CDR2 is FQNNGV. The V and J ends lost 5 bases and 4 bases, in that order; junction bases with no gene match: 10. Written as DNA, the CDR3 is TGTGCCAGCAGCCCGCCGTCGGACAGGGGGATAGAGACCCAGTACTTC. Translating it yields CASSPPSDRGIETQYF.

This sequence joins TRBV5-1 and TRBJ1-2, with unresolved D. This CDR3 has 15 amino acids. V was shortened by 4 bases and J by 4 bases, with 17 bases between the two germline ends. Germline V gene lookup returns CDR1 SGHRS and CDR2 YFSETQ. The CDR3 loop reads CASSNTPGATYGYTF. The CDR3 DNA sequence: TGCGCCAGCAGCAATACTCCAGGAGCCACCTATGGCTACACCTTC. Variable domain in full (rest from reference TRBV5-1 and TRBJ1-2): KAGVTQTPRYLIKTRGQQVTLSCSPISGHRSVSWYQQTPGQGLQFLFEYFSETQRNKGNFPGRFSGRQFSNSRSEMNVSTLELGDSALYLCASSNTPGATYGYTFGSGTRLTVV.

V and J are TRBV11-1 and TRBJ2-7; TRBD1 matches at 7 bases. The J segment lost 2 bases and the V segment lost 8 bases, leaving 9 bases of the junction unmatched. This CDR3 is built from 14 residues. CDR1 is SGHAT and CDR2 is FQDESV in the germline V gene (reference sequence). The CDR3 here is CASSGTESTYEQYF. Here the CDR3 DNA reads TGTGCCAGCTCCGGGACAGAATCTACCTACGAGCAGTACTTC. Combining the CDR3 with reference TRBV11-1 and TRBJ2-7 gives the whole variable domain EAEVAQSPRYKITEKSQAVAFWCDPISGHATLYWYRQILGQGPELLVQFQDESVVDDSQLPKDRFSAERLKGVDSTLKIQPAELGDSAMYLCASSGTESTYEQYFGPGTRLTVT.

This clonotype occurred a few times. The rearrangement joins TRBV10-3 to TRBJ1-1; no reliable D call. The CDR3 has 14 amino acids. The germline CDR1 and CDR2 sequences are ENHRY and SYGVKD. V was pared by 0 bases and J by 0 bases, with 5 bases between. The CDR3: CAISESGLNTEAFF. CDR3 DNA sequence: TGTGCCATCAGTGAGTCAGGTTTGAACACTGAAGCTTTCTTT.

This clonotype was counted ten times or more. V and J are TRBV11-3 and TRBJ2-1, with 10 bases that match TRBD2. The V and J ends lost 0 bases and 4 bases, in that order; junction bases with no gene match: 3. CDR1 SGHNT and CDR2 YENEEA come from the germline V gene. The CDR3 is made up of 16 amino acids. In nucleotides, the CDR3 is TGTGCCAGCAGCTTAGATGTAGCGGGGGGTTACAATGAGCAGTTCTTC. Protein: CASSLDVAGGYNEQFF.

The J gene is TRBJ1-1, the V gene TRBV7-3, with D hard to call. In germline, CDR1 is SGHTA, CDR2 FQGTGA. V was shortened by 5 bases and J by 1 base, with 8 bases between the two germline ends. CDR3 length equals 13 residues. The CDR3 spells CASSREPNTEAFF. The DNA for the CDR3 is TGTGCCAGCAGCCGGGAACCGAACACTGAAGCTTTCTTT.

This clonotype was seen only a few times. The chain recombines TRBV5-1 with TRBJ1-1; no clear D. The V and J ends lost 1 base and 1 base respectively, with 8 bases between them. Germline loops: CDR1 SGHRS, CDR2 YFSETQ. The CDR3 consists of 14 residues. The CDR3 sequence: CASSLRRGNTEAFF. The CDR3 DNA is TGCGCCAGCAGCTTGCGACGGGGGAACACTGAAGCTTTCTTT. Drawing the rest from reference TRBV5-1 and TRBJ1-1, the complete variable domain is KAGVTQTPRYLIKTRGQQVTLSCSPISGHRSVSWYQQTPGQGLQFLFEYFSETQRNKGNFPGRFSGRQFSNSRSEMNVSTLELGDSALYLCASSLRRGNTEAFFGQGTRLTVV.

The V call is TRBV6-2 or TRBV6-3, the J call TRBJ1-1; 8 nucleotides agree with TRBD1. CDR1 is MNHEY and CDR2 is SVGEGT in the germline V gene. The V gene end was trimmed by 9 bases and the J gene end by 1 base; junction bases not matched to a gene: 10. The CDR3 extends over 15 amino acids. This CDR3 reads CASEATGTGNTEAFF. The CDR3 coding sequence is TGTGCCAGTGAGGCCACCGGGACAGGGAACACTGAAGCTTTCTTT.

This clonotype was recorded a few times. The J gene is TRBJ2-7, the V gene TRBV12-3 or TRBV12-4, with 8 bases lining up with TRBD2. The trim removed 3 bases at V and 4 bases at J, leaving 5 bases unmatched. The CDR3 length is 14 residues. DNA of the CDR3: TGTGCCAGCAGTTTTGCGGGGGGCTTGTACGAGCAGTACTTC. This translates into CASSFAGGLYEQYF.

This clonotype was seen many times. This chain links TRBV3-1 with TRBJ2-2; D not certain. CDR1 is LGHDT and CDR2 is YNNKEL in the germline V gene (reference sequence). This CDR3 is 15 amino acids long. The ends were cut back, 1 base at V and 6 bases at J, with 12 bases in the middle. DNA for the CDR3: TGTGCCAGCAGCCAAGTCCCCGGAAGCGCCGGGGAGCTGTTTTTT. Protein sequence: CASSQVPGSAGELFF. Variable domain in full (rest from reference TRBV3-1 and TRBJ2-2): DTAVSQTPKYLVTQMGNDKSIKCEQNLGHDTMYWYKQDSKKFLKIMFSYNNKELIINETVPNRFSPKSPDKAHLNLHINSLELGDSAVYFCASSQVPGSAGELFFGEGSRLTVL.

CDR3 amino acids: CASSLRTVMNTEAFF. CDR3 nucleotide sequence: TGTGCCAGCAGTTTACGGACAGTGATGAACACTGAAGCTTTCTTT. This chain uses TRBV28 with TRBJ1-1, with D possibly TRBD1 on 6 matching bases. The CDR3 is 15 residues long. Germline CDR1 reads MDHEN; CDR2 reads SYDVKM. Between the trimmed V and J ends, which lost 2 bases and 0 bases, there was a span of 10 bases.

Many counts were recorded for this clonotype. The chain employs TRBV5-1 and TRBJ1-1; unclear D gene. Germline loops: CDR1 SGHRS, CDR2 YFSETQ. The V and J ends lost 0 bases and 5 bases respectively, with 11 bases between them. This CDR3 comprises 14 residues. The CDR3 nucleotides are TGCGCCAGCAGCTTGGGGCCGTCCGGTACTGAAGCTTTCTTT. It specifies CASSLGPSGTEAFF.

J is TRBJ1-2 and V is TRBV7-3; 9 nucleotides align to TRBD1. The germline V gene has CDR1 SGHTA and CDR2 FQGTGA. J lost 5 bases, V lost 5 bases, and 6 bases had no gene match. This CDR3 is built from 14 residues. This CDR3 reads CASSPGTGIYGYTF. DNA for the CDR3: TGTGCCAGCAGCCCAGGGACAGGGATATATGGCTACACCTTC.

This clonotype was detected only a few times. The rearrangement uses TRBV18 and TRBJ1-1, with a possible D match to TRBD1 (5 bases). The V end was cut by 3 bases, the J end by 0 bases, with 11 bases between. Germline CDR1 reads KGHSH; CDR2 reads LQKENI. The CDR3 is 15 amino acids. The DNA for the CDR3 is TGTGCCAGCTCACCGGCAGGGACCATGAACACTGAAGCTTTCTTT. It is translated as CASSPAGTMNTEAFF.

This clonotype was seen a few times. This sequence joins TRBV12-3 or TRBV12-4 and TRBJ2-3; D not resolved. Trimming shortened V by 2 bases and J by 0 bases, and 9 bases separated the two germline ends. The CDR3 runs 15 residues. DNA for the CDR3: TGTGCCAGCAGTTTAACCCTCGCTAGCACAGATACGCAGTATTTT. Protein sequence: CASSLTLASTDTQYF.

The chain recombines TRBV7-9 with TRBJ1-4, with no clear D. Trimming took off 1 base at V and 3 bases at J, with 9 bases between the two ends. The CDR3 spans 15 residues. From germline, CDR1 is SEHNR and CDR2 FQNEAQ (reference sequence). This CDR3 reads CASSLGSSANEKLFF. The CDR3 coding sequence is TGTGCCAGCAGCTTAGGGTCCTCCGCTAATGAAAAACTGTTTTTT.

This clonotype was picked up many times. This CDR3 reads CASSPDGANVLTF. CDR3 nucleotides: TGTGCCAGCAGCCCCGATGGGGCCAACGTCCTGACTTTC. This rearrangement joins TRBV12-3 or TRBV12-4 to TRBJ2-6; D is ambiguous. The CDR3 spans 13 residues. V shed 6 bases and J shed 3 bases, with 6 bases lying between them.

DNA for the CDR3: TGCGCCAGCAGCCAAGATGGTGGCTACACCTTC. It translates to CASSQDGGYTF. The rearrangement uses TRBV4-3 and TRBJ1-2; D unclear. The CDR3 is 11 residues long. Per germline, CDR1 LGHNA and CDR2 YSLEER. Trimming pared 0 bases from V and 7 bases from J, leaving 3 bases between.